A single sample is the source of the 18 T cell receptor beta chains below, sequenced in a study of control samples from healthy donors and cancer patients. TCRdb's copy holds only in-frame clones and misses some; the assay was immunoSEQ multiplex PCR. The sample consists of over 25,000 clones, roughly 85% of them appearing once. The sequenced material came from formalin-fixed, paraffin-embedded tissue. All receptors derive from a female donor with melanoma.

V is TRBV3-1 (or the pseudogene TRBV3-2) and J is TRBJ2-7; 7 positions agree with TRBD2. Germline values: CDR1 LGHDT, CDR2 YNNKEL (reference sequence). The length of the CDR3 is 15 residues. After removal of 3 bases from V and 5 bases from J, the junction contained 10 bases not matched to a gene. For the CDR3, the DNA is TGTGCCAGCAGCCACGCGGGAGCGAAGAGTAACGAGCAGTACTTC. Protein: CASSHAGAKSNEQYF.

The chain uses TRBV7-9 and TRBJ2-5; TRBD1 matches at 11 bases. V dropped 3 bases and J dropped 4; count of bases not matched to a gene: 1. Germline V CDR1 and CDR2: SEHNR, FQNEAQ (reference sequence). The CDR3 is made up of 14 amino acids. The CDR3 DNA sequence: TGTGCCAGCAGCTTTGGGACAGGGGGAGAGACCCAGTACTTC. Translation: CASSFGTGGETQYF.

The chain uses TRBV5-4 and TRBJ1-1; D might be TRBD1 (5 bases). This CDR3 region has 14 residues. With 4 bases removed from V and 0 bases from J, the gap between germline ends came to 10 bases. CDR1 is SGHNT, CDR2 YYREEE, per germline (reference sequence). Here the CDR3 reads CASSQGPLNTEAFF. The DNA of the CDR3 is TGTGCCAGCAGCCAGGGACCGCTGAACACTGAAGCTTTCTTT.

The rearrangement uses TRBV27 and TRBJ2-3, with TRBD2 as a possible D gene (5 bases). Germline V gene data show CDR1 as MNHEY and CDR2 as SMNVEV (reference sequence). The CDR3 is 17 amino acids. Deletions cut 8 bases from V and 3 bases from J, with 24 bases between. CDR3 sequence (DNA): TGTGCCAGCGGGCTTTGGTTTGTGGGAAGGGAGACAGATACGCAGTATTTT. Encoded protein: CASGLWFVGRETDTQYF.

The V and J genes are TRBV2 and TRBJ2-1; 12 nucleotides agree with TRBD2. The germline gives CDR1 SNHLY, CDR2 FYNNEI. Trimming removed 4 bases from V and 4 bases from J; junction bases left unmatched: 8. This CDR3 is 17 amino acids long. The CDR3, as DNA: TGTGCCAGCAGTGGACTAGCGGGAGAGGTGGCGTACAATGAGCAGTTCTTC. It codes for CASSGLAGEVAYNEQFF. The whole variable domain, filled in from reference TRBV2 and TRBJ2-1, reads EPEVTQTPSHQVTQMGQEVILRCVPISNHLYFYWYRQILGQKVEFLVSFYNNEISEKSEIFDDQFSVERPDGSNFTLKIRSTKLEDSAMYFCASSGLAGEVAYNEQFFGPGTRLTVL.

The gene calls are TRBV21-1 and TRBJ2-7; the DNA was not compared with TRBD1, the D call given in the table. TRBV21-1 is marked as a pseudogene. The CDR3 spans 13 residues. The CDR3 DNA follows: TGTGCCAGCAGCCCGGGGGCAGGGGGTGAGCAGTACTTC. It yields the protein CASSPGAGGEQYF.

This clone was seen only once. The J gene is TRBJ2-7, the V gene TRBV6-6; D may match TRBD1 or TRBD2 (6 bases each). This CDR3 contains 15 residues. The germline V gene has CDR1 MNHNY and CDR2 SVGAGI (reference sequence). Trimming left V 0 bases short and J 7 bases short, with 16 bases between. The CDR3 sequence is CASSYSMGGAVEQYF. CDR3 sequence (DNA): TGTGCCAGCAGTTACTCGATGGGGGGCGCAGTGGAGCAGTACTTC.

This clone was observed a single time. V is TRBV19 and J is TRBJ1-1; TRBD1 is a possible D gene (6 bases). V dropped 6 bases and J dropped 4 bases, with 15 bases sitting between them. This CDR3 spans 14 amino acids. Germline V gene lookup returns CDR1 LNHDA and CDR2 SQIVND (reference sequence). CDR3 DNA: TGTGCCAGTAGCTTACAGGGAGGGGTCACTGAAGCTTTCTTT. Its translation is CASSLQGGVTEAFF.

A word on this clone: This same CDR3 is encoded by further DNA sequences in the sample. The V call is TRBV3-1 (or the pseudogene TRBV3-2), the J call TRBJ2-1; TRBD2 aligns across 9 bases. Germline loops: CDR1 LGHDT, CDR2 YNNKEL (reference sequence). The CDR3 runs to 14 residues. V lost 5 bases, J lost 3 bases, and 2 bases stayed unmatched. The CDR3, as DNA: TGTGCCAGCAGCTTGCGGGGGGGCTACAATGAGCAGTTCTTC. Translating gives CASSLRGGYNEQFF.

This clone was recorded once. CDR3 sequence: CASSPGPSGHYEQYF. CDR3 DNA: TGTGCCAGTAGTCCTGGACCTAGCGGTCACTACGAGCAGTACTTC. This sequence joins TRBV19 and TRBJ2-7, with 7 bases aligning to TRBD2. This CDR3 has 15 amino acids. V lost 5 bases to trimming and J lost 3 bases; unmatched junction nucleotides: 10. From germline, CDR1 is LNHDA and CDR2 SQIVND (reference sequence).

This clone was found once. The chain combines TRBV20-1 with TRBJ2-7, with D perhaps assigned TRBD1 or TRBD2 (5 bases each). The germline gives CDR1 DFQATT, CDR2 SNEGSKA (reference sequence). V was clipped by 3 bases and J by 3 bases, with 12 bases between them. The CDR3 runs 13 residues. CDR3 nucleotides: TGCAGTGCTAGTCCGGGACCGTACTACGAGCAGTACTTC. It yields the protein CSASPGPYYEQYF.

The CDR3, as DNA: TGTGCCAGCAGCCAAGATAAGTGGGGGGAGCAGTTCTTC. This gives the protein CASSQDKWGEQFF. The rearrangement uses TRBV3-1 (or the pseudogene TRBV3-2) and TRBJ2-1; D may match TRBD1 or TRBD2 (5 bases each). V was trimmed by 0 bases and J by 10 bases, leaving 10 bases between them. The CDR3 is 13 amino acids. Germline CDR1 and CDR2: LGHDT and YNNKEL (reference sequence).

The chain couples TRBV2 to TRBJ2-7; no definite D call. In germline, CDR1 is SNHLY, CDR2 FYNNEI. This CDR3 contains 12 residues. V was trimmed by 0 bases and J by 5 bases, leaving 5 bases between them. CDR3 bases: TGTGCCAGCAGTGAAGCGCTCCACGAGCAGTACTTC. Its translation is CASSEALHEQYF. Supplemented by reference TRBV2 and TRBJ2-7, the full variable domain reads EPEVTQTPSHQVTQMGQEVILRCVPISNHLYFYWYRQILGQKVEFLVSFYNNEISEKSEIFDDQFSVERPDGSNFTLKIRSTKLEDSAMYFCASSEALHEQYFGPGTRLTVT.

The chain is built from TRBV6-6 and TRBJ1-1, with D perhaps TRBD1 (5 bases). Deletions cut 5 bases from V and 8 bases from J, with 15 bases between. This CDR3 comprises 13 residues. Per the germline V gene, CDR1 is MNHNY and CDR2 is SVGAGI (reference sequence). The CDR3 nucleotides read TGTGCCAGCAGTAACGGACAACTTGAAGAAGCTTTCTTT. Residues: CASSNGQLEEAFF.

This clone was found a few times. The rearrangement uses TRBV28 and TRBJ1-5; D is uncertain. The CDR3 contains 14 residues. CDR1 MDHEN and CDR2 SYDVKM come from the germline V gene. Trimming stripped 2 bases from V and 2 bases from J, with 7 bases between. The CDR3 region has the DNA TGTGCCAGCAGTTTAAACTGGGGCAATCAGCCCCAGCATTTT. Translating gives CASSLNWGNQPQHF.

The chain carries TRBV11-2 and TRBJ1-1; D gene unclear. The CDR3 has 13 residues. Germline V gives CDR1 SGHAT, CDR2 FQNNGV. Trimming stripped 1 base from V and 6 bases from J, with 9 bases between. The DNA for the CDR3 is TGTGCCAGCAGCTTAGGGGGAATGGCTGAAGCTTTCTTT. It specifies CASSLGGMAEAFF.

The chain employs TRBV19 and TRBJ1-2; D is ambiguous. V was cut by 5 bases and J by 1 base, with 11 bases left in between. CDR1 is LNHDA, CDR2 SQIVND, per germline (reference sequence). The CDR3 is made up of 14 amino acids. The DNA for the CDR3 is TGTGCCAGTAGTCCATCTCGGGATAACTATGGCTACACCTTC. Translating it yields CASSPSRDNYGYTF.

About this clone: Other DNA sequences in this specimen translate into the identical CDR3. This rearrangement joins TRBV5-5 to TRBJ1-6, with 8 bases identical to TRBD1. CDR3 length: 18 amino acids. V trimming: 4 bases; J trimming: 4 bases; junction bases outside the gene matches: 13. From germline, CDR1 is SGHKS and CDR2 YYEKEE (reference sequence). The CDR3 DNA sequence: TGTGCCAGCAGCCTGGCCCTCGGGACAGGCCTGTATAATTCACCCCTCCACTTT. Amino acids: CASSLALGTGLYNSPLHF.